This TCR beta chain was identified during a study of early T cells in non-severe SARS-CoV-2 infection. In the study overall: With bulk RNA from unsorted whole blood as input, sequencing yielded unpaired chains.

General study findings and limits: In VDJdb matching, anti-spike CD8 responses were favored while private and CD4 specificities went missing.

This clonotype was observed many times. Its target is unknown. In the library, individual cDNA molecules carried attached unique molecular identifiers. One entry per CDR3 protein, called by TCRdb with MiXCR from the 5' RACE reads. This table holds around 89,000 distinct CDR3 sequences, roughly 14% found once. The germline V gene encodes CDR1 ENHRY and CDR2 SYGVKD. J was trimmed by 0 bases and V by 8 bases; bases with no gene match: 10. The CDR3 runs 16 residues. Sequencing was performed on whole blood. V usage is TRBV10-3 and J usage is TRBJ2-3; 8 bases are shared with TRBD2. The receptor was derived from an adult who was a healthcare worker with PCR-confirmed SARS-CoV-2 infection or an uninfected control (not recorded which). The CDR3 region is CAISPRGELSTDTQYF. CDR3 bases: TGTGCCATCTCCCCGCGGGGGGAATTAAGCACAGATACGCAGTATTTT.